The next 22 T cell receptor beta chains were all read from a single sample in a study of memory CD4+ T cells and cytomegalovirus serostatus. Single viable CD3+CD4+CD8-CD45RO+ cells were sorted as the memory CD4+ T cells. Clones were sequenced by immunoSEQ multiplex PCR, and TCRdb holds only the in-frame ones, with some missing. The sample holds roughly 40,000 clones; over 60% are singletons and the top ten take 0.95% to 1.3%. Input material: memory CD4+ T cells from blood. All receptors come from an adult in good health and CMV-seronegative.

This clone was counted between two and nine times. V is TRBV18 and J is TRBJ1-4; TRBD1 aligns across 7 bases. V shed 6 bases, J shed 3 bases, and the junction held 16 bases outside the gene matches. This CDR3 comprises 18 residues. The V gene's germline CDR1 is KGHSH and CDR2 LQKENI. The CDR3 protein is CASSRFPRSGTANEKLFF. CDR3 in DNA: TGTGCCAGCTCGCGATTCCCGAGATCCGGGACAGCTAATGAAAAACTGTTTTTT.

This clone was found a few times. Compared with germline, one end of the junction differs, possibly owing to a read error. The chain couples TRBV7-7 to TRBJ2-2; 10 nucleotides match TRBD2. Germline V gene sequence: CDR1 SSHAT, CDR2 FNYEAQ (reference sequence). The CDR3 loop spans 15 amino acids. CDR3 coding DNA: TGTGCTAGCAGCCCTAGCGGGAGTATGACCGGGGAGCTGTTTTTT. Amino acid sequence: CASSPSGSMTGELFF.

The V and J genes are TRBV2 and TRBJ2-6, with D possibly being TRBD1 or TRBD2 (6 bases each). The CDR3 loop spans 17 amino acids. Trimming removed 6 bases at V and 1 base at J, with 16 bases between. Germline V gives CDR1 SNHLY, CDR2 FYNNEI. The DNA of the CDR3 is TGTGCCAGCAGAGGGGGGCATTCCCGATCTGGGGCCAACGTCCTGACTTTC. This sequence encodes CASRGGHSRSGANVLTF.

CDR3 in amino acids: CASRSGATNEKLFF. The CDR3 nucleotides read TGTGCCAGTAGATCGGGGGCAACTAATGAAAAACTGTTTTTT. The chain is built from TRBV19 and TRBJ1-4, with a possible D match to TRBD1 (5 bases). V gave up 6 bases and J gave up 0 bases, with 8 bases separating them. The CDR3 sequence is 14 residues long. Germline lookup yields CDR1 LNHDA and CDR2 SQIVND (reference sequence).

Comment on this clone: At one boundary the junction diverges from the germline segment, which might be a read error. V gene TRBV7-2 combines with J gene TRBJ1-2; TRBD1 might be the D (6 bases). The V gene's germline CDR1 is SGHTA and CDR2 FQGNSA. The CDR3 is 12 amino acids. The CDR3 loop is CASSPGGGGCTF. CDR3 DNA: TGTGCCAGCAGCCCGGGCGGTGGGGGCTGCACCTTC. The full variable domain, rest sourced from reference TRBV7-2 and TRBJ1-2, is GAGVSQSPSNKVTEKGKDVELRCDPISGHTALYWYRQSLGQGLEFLIYFQGNSAPDKSGLPSDRFSAERTGGSVSTLTIQRTQQEDSAVYLCASSPGGGGCTFGSGTRLTVV.

The chain has TRBV5-1 and TRBJ2-5; weak D call: TRBD1 (6 bases). The CDR3 is 13 residues long. Looked up from germline, CDR1 is SGHRS and CDR2 is YFSETQ. V was cut by 4 bases and J by 4 bases, with 11 bases left in between. The CDR3 region has the DNA TGCGCCAGCAGCGGGGGCCCCAGAGAGACCCAGTACTTC. It encodes CASSGGPRETQYF.

This clone was seen a single time. The chain has TRBV11-2 and TRBJ1-3, with D tentatively TRBD1 (6 bases). The germline V gene encodes CDR1 SGHAT and CDR2 FQNNGV. The CDR3 sequence is 17 residues long. Trimming left V 1 base short and J 4 bases short, with 17 bases between. The CDR3 coding sequence is TGTGCCAGCAGCTTAGGTCCCCCGGGGGCGCAGGGAAACACCATATATTTT. The encoded protein is CASSLGPPGAQGNTIYF.

The count of this clone is one. Other DNA sequences of this sample code for an identical CDR3. The chain carries TRBV7-2 and TRBJ2-3; D call uncertain. Germline CDR1 reads SGHTA; CDR2 reads FQGNSA. V lost 5 bases and J 5 bases, leaving 5 bases between the germline ends. The CDR3 sequence is 11 residues long. In DNA, the CDR3 is TGTGCCAGCAGCGCAAGAGATACGCAGTATTTT. This translates into CASSARDTQYF. Filled out from reference TRBV7-2 and TRBJ2-3, the complete variable domain reads GAGVSQSPSNKVTEKGKDVELRCDPISGHTALYWYRQSLGQGLEFLIYFQGNSAPDKSGLPSDRFSAERTGGSVSTLTIQRTQQEDSAVYLCASSARDTQYFGPGTRLTVL.

This clone was seen a few times. V usage is TRBV5-8 and J usage is TRBJ2-7; TRBD1 aligns across 9 bases. Looked up from germline, CDR1 is SGHTS and CDR2 is YDEGEE. This CDR3 comprises 15 residues. The V segment lost 2 bases and the J segment 3 bases; nucleotides outside the gene matches: 6. CDR3 sequence: CASSLQGALRYEQYF. In DNA form, the CDR3 reads TGTGCCAGCAGCTTACAGGGGGCGTTACGCTACGAGCAGTACTTC.

V gene TRBV7-8 combines with J gene TRBJ2-7; 14 bases are a match to TRBD2. The CDR3 length is 15 residues. Germline lookup yields CDR1 SGHVS and CDR2 FQNEAQ. V dropped 10 bases and J dropped 3; count of bases not matched to a gene: 8. This CDR3 is CATQTGTSGSYEQYF. Written as DNA, the CDR3 is TGTGCCACCCAGACCGGGACTAGCGGGAGCTACGAGCAGTACTTC.

This chain uses TRBV29-1 with TRBJ2-2; 10 bases line up with TRBD1. Germline CDR1 reads SQVTM; CDR2 reads ANQGSEA. The CDR3 has 15 amino acids. Trimming removed 6 bases from V and 4 bases from J; junction bases left unmatched: 8. The CDR3 loop reads CSVHWGQGTTGELFF. The CDR3 DNA sequence: TGCAGCGTCCATTGGGGACAGGGGACCACCGGGGAGCTGTTTTTT.

The V call is TRBV2, the J call TRBJ2-5; D call uncertain. With 6 bases removed from V and 7 bases from J, the gap between germline ends came to 15 bases. The CDR3 is made up of 13 amino acids. In germline, CDR1 is SNHLY, CDR2 FYNNEI. The CDR3 nucleotides are TGTGCCAGCAGAAAAGACCAGAGCCGGACCCAGTACTTC. Encoded protein: CASRKDQSRTQYF.

This chain links TRBV5-1 with TRBJ1-3; 8 bases match TRBD1. Germline V gene sequence: CDR1 SGHRS, CDR2 YFSETQ. The CDR3 runs to 17 residues. V lost 0 bases to trimming and J lost 3 bases; unmatched junction nucleotides: 8. CDR3 nucleotide sequence: TGCGCCAGCAGCTTGGAAGACCAGGGGGCGAGTGGAAACACCATATATTTT. Amino acids: CASSLEDQGASGNTIYF.

The chain joins TRBV7-3 to TRBJ2-5; a weak D match, TRBD1 (5 bases). In germline, CDR1 is SGHTA, CDR2 FQGTGA. The CDR3 length is 13 residues. Trimming took off 5 bases at V and 3 bases at J, with 10 bases between the two ends. The CDR3 nucleotides are TGTGCCAGCAGCATTACCAGGGAAGAGACCCAGTACTTC. Translation gives CASSITREETQYF.

The genes are TRBV7-9 and TRBJ1-3, with no clear D. The germline CDR1 and CDR2 sequences are SEHNR and FQNEAQ (reference sequence). The CDR3 runs 17 residues. V shed 1 base and J shed 0 bases, with 13 bases lying between them. CDR3 bases: TGTGCCAGCAGCTTAGGCCGGACGGACTTCTCTGGAAACACCATATATTTT. Its translation: CASSLGRTDFSGNTIYF.

This clone turned up a few times. The chain has TRBV29-1 and TRBJ1-4, with 11 bases that match TRBD1. V trimming: 5 bases; J trimming: 8 bases; junction bases outside the gene matches: 1. The CDR3 length is 12 residues. Germline V gene lookup returns CDR1 SQVTM and CDR2 ANQGSEA. The CDR3 spells CSVRTGGEKLFF. The DNA of the CDR3 is TGCAGCGTTAGGACAGGGGGCGAAAAACTGTTTTTT.

The CDR3 nucleotides read TGTGCCAGCAGTGCCTCCCAGAACACTGAAGCTTTCTTT. Translated: CASSASQNTEAFF. V usage is TRBV6-6 and J usage is TRBJ1-1, with D unresolved. Germline V gene sequence: CDR1 MNHNY, CDR2 SVGAGI (reference sequence). This CDR3 is 13 amino acids long. The germline V and J ends were trimmed by 5 bases and 1 base, with 8 bases remaining between them.

V usage is TRBV5-6 and J usage is TRBJ1-1, with TRBD1 as a possible D gene (5 bases). CDR1 SGHDT and CDR2 YYEEEE come from the germline V gene. V lost 5 bases to trimming and J lost 12 bases, with 20 bases between them. This CDR3 is built from 13 residues. The CDR3 region is CASSNGAASGTFF. In DNA, the CDR3 is TGTGCCAGCAGTAATGGGGCGGCCTCTGGGACTTTCTTT.

V usage is TRBV4-1 and J usage is TRBJ2-7; D possibly corresponds to TRBD2 (5 bases). The CDR3 consists of 18 residues. Between the trimmed V and J ends, which lost 2 bases and 1 base, there was a span of 21 bases. Germline values: CDR1 MGHRA, CDR2 YSYEKL. Here the CDR3 DNA reads TGCGCCAGCAGCCAATTTGGCGGGCCAGCAAAAAGTTCCTACGAGCAGTACTTC. Translated: CASSQFGGPAKSSYEQYF.

The chain links TRBV6-1 to TRBJ1-4, with D unresolved. The CDR3 contains 15 residues. V lost 3 bases to trimming and J lost 6 bases, with 14 bases between them. The germline gives CDR1 MNHNS, CDR2 SASEGT. CDR3: CASSDVRTGDEKLFF. The CDR3, as DNA: TGTGCCAGCAGTGACGTCAGGACCGGGGATGAAAAACTGTTTTTT.

In this sample, this clone turned up once. The CDR3 loop is CASSRTDYGYTF. The CDR3 coding sequence is TGTGCCAGCAGCAGGACAGACTATGGCTACACCTTC. V usage is TRBV11-2 and J usage is TRBJ1-2; maybe TRBD1 (6 bases). Germline V gene data show CDR1 as SGHAT and CDR2 as FQNNGV. The CDR3 sequence is 12 residues long. Trimming pared 5 bases from V and 3 bases from J, leaving 7 bases between.

The V and J genes are TRBV14 and TRBJ2-7, with TRBD1 as a possible D gene (6 bases). The V and J ends lost 1 base and 5 bases respectively, with 15 bases between them. Germline V gene data show CDR1 as SGHDN and CDR2 as FVKESK. The CDR3 extends over 15 amino acids. The CDR3 bases are TGTGCCAGCAGCCAAGTAGGGGGATCTGCGAACGAGCAGTACTTC. Translating gives CASSQVGGSANEQYF.